This TCR beta chain was captured in a study of graft-versus-host responses after intestinal transplantation. As for the study in general: Recipients got multivisceral, liver-intestinal, or isolated intestinal transplants. Recipients uniformly received anti-thymocyte globulin induction, followed by tacrolimus and steroids for approximately 3 years.

The V and J ends lost 5 bases and 6 bases respectively, with 13 bases between them. This CDR3 region has 13 residues. Germline CDR1 and CDR2: SEHNR and FQNEAQ (reference sequence). Notes on this clone: No antigen is known for it.

Assay used: immunoSEQ multiplex PCR; TCRdb lists only in-frame clones, some missing. The sample yields about 94,000 clones, roughly nine tenths seen once. The study, taken as a whole, reports: GvH clones occurred in recipient marrow; some first appeared in ileum or blood. Patients with graft-donor T cell macrochimerism had high graft-versus-host to host-versus-graft clonal ratios in allografts.

The sample here was unstimulated CD8+ T cells sorted from spleen or lymph node cells, taken before intestinal transplant. V is TRBV7-9 and J is TRBJ1-2, with D maybe TRBD1 (6 bases). This TCR came from a human donor who received an intestinal transplant. The CDR3 region has the DNA TGTGCCAGCAGCCCCGCGCAGGGGAATGGCTACACCTTC. This codes for CASSPAQGNGYTF.